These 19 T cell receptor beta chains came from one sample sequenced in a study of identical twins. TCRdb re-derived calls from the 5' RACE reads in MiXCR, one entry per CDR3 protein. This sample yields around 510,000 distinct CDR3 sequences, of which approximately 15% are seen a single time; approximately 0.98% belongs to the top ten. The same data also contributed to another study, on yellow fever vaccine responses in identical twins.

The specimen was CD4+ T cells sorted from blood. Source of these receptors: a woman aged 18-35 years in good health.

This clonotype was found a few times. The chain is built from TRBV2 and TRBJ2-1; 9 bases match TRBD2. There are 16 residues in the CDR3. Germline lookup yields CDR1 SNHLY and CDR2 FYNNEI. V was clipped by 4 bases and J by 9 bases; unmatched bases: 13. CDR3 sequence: CASSVIGMRGGVEQFF. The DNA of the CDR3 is TGTGCCAGCAGTGTTATCGGTATGCGGGGGGGCGTTGAGCAGTTCTTC.

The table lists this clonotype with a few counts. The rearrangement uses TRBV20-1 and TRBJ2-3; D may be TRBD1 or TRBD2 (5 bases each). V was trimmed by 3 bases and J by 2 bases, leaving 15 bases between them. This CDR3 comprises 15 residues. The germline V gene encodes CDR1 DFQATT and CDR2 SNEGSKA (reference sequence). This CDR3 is CSASPSTGLTDTQYF. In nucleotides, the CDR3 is TGCAGTGCTAGCCCTAGCACGGGGCTCACAGATACGCAGTATTTT.

The chain's CDR3 is CSARVDTGHRYGEQYF. In DNA form, the CDR3 reads TGCAGTGCTAGGGTAGATACGGGACATCGATACGGCGAGCAGTACTTC. The rearrangement uses TRBV20-1 and TRBJ2-7; a weak D match, TRBD1 (6 bases). This CDR3 comprises 16 residues. Germline CDR1 and CDR2: DFQATT and SNEGSKA (reference sequence). The V gene lost 3 bases and the J gene lost 6 bases, with 24 bases spanning the gap.

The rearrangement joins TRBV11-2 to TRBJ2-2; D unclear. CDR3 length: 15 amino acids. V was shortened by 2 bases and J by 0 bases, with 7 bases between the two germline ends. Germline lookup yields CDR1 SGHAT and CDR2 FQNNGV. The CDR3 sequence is CASSLPGSNTGELFF. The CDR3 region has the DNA TGTGCCAGCAGCTTACCCGGGTCGAACACCGGGGAGCTGTTTTTT.

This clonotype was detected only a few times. CDR3 residues: CASSQGTGGFSGANVLTF. The CDR3 DNA reads TGTGCCAGCAGCCAAGGGACAGGGGGCTTCTCTGGGGCCAACGTCCTGACTTTC. The V and J genes are TRBV4-2 and TRBJ2-6; TRBD1 agrees at 11 bases. Germline V lookup: CDR1 LGHNA, CDR2 YNFKEQ. The CDR3 runs 18 residues. Germline trimming cut 1 base from V and 0 bases from J; bases unmatched to any gene: 2.

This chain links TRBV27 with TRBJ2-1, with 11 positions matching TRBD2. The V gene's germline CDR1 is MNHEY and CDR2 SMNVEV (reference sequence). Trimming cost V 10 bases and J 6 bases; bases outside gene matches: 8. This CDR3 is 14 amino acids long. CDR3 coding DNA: TGTGCCACTTTGTATAGCGGGGGGGCCAATGAGCAGTTCTTC. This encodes CATLYSGGANEQFF.

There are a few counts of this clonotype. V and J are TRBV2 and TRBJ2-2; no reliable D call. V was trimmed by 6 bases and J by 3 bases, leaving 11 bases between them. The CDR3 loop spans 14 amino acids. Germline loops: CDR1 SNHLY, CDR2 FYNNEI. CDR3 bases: TGTGCCAGCAGGTCCCCCGAGTACACCGGGGAGCTGTTTTTT. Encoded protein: CASRSPEYTGELFF.

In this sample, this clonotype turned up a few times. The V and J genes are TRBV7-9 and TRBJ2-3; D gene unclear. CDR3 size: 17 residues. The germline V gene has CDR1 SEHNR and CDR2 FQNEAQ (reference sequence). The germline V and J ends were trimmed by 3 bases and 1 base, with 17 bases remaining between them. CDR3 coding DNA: TGTGCCAGCAGCTTGGGCTCGGGCTCAGTAGGCACAGATACGCAGTATTTT. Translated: CASSLGSGSVGTDTQYF.

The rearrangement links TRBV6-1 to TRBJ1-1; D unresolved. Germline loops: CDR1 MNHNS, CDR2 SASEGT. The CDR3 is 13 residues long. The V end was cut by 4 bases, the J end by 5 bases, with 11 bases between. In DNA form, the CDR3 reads TGTGCCAGCAGTGTTTCGAGCAGGACTGAAGCTTTCTTT. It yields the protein CASSVSSRTEAFF.

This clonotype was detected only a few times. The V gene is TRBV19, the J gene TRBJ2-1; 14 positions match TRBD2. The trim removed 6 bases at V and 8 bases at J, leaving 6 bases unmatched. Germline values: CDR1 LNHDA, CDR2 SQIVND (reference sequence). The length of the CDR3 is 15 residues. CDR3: CASRRMGLAGDEQFF. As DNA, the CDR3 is TGTGCCAGTAGGCGAATGGGACTAGCGGGAGATGAGCAGTTCTTC.

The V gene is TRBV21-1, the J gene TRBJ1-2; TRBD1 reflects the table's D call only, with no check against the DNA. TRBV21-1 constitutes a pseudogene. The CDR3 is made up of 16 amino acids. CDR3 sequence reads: CASSARGGGAGYGYTF. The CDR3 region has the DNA TGTGCCAGCAGCGCCCGCGGAGGGGGCGCGGGCTATGGCTACACCTTC.

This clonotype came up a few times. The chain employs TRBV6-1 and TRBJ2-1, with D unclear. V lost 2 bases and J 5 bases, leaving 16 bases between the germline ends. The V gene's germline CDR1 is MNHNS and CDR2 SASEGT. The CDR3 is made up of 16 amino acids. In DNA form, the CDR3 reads TGTGCCAGCAGTGAACCGTCCGTCACAGCTGACAATGAGCAGTTCTTC. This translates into CASSEPSVTADNEQFF.

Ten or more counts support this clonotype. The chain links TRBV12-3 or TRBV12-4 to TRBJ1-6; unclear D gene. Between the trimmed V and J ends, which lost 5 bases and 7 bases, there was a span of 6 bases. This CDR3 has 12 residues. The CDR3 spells CASSKPNSPLHF. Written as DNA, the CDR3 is TGTGCCAGCAGTAAACCAAATTCACCCCTCCACTTT.

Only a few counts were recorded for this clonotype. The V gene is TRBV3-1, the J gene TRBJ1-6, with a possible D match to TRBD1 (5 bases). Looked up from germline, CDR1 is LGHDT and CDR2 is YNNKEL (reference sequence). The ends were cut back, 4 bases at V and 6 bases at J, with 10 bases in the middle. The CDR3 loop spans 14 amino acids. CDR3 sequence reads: CASSRGPSNSPLHF. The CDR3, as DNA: TGTGCCAGCAGCCGGGGCCCAAGTAATTCACCCCTCCACTTT. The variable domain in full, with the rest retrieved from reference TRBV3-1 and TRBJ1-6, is DTAVSQTPKYLVTQMGNDKSIKCEQNLGHDTMYWYKQDSKKFLKIMFSYNNKELIINETVPNRFSPKSPDKAHLNLHINSLELGDSAVYFCASSRGPSNSPLHFGNGTRLTVT.

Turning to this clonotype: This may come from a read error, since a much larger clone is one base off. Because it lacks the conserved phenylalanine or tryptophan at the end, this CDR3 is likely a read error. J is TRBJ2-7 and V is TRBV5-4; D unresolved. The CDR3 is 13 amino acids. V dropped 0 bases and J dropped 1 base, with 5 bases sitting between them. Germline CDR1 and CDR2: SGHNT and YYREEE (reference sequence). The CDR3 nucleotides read TGTGCCAGCAGCTTGGAAGGATCCTACGAGCAGTACTCC. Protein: CASSLEGSYEQYS.

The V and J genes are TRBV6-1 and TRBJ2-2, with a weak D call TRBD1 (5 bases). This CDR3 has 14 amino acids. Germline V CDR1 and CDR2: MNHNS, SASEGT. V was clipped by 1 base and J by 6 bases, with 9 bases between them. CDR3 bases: TGTGCCAGCAGTGAAGTCTTAGGGGCCGGGGAGCTGTTTTTT. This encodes CASSEVLGAGELFF.

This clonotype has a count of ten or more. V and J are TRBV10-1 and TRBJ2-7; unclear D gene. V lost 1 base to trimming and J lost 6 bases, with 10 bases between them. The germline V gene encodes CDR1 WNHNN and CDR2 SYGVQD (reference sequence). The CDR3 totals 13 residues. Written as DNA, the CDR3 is TGCGCCAGCAGTGAGTTAATGATGGGCGAGCAGTACTTC. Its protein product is CASSELMMGEQYF.

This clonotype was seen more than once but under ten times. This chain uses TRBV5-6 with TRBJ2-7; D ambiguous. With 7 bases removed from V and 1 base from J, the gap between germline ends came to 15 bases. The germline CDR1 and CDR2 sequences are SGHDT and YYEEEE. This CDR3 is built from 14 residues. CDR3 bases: TGTGCCAGCGCCACCGGGTTCCGGTCCTACGAGCAGTACTTC. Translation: CASATGFRSYEQYF.

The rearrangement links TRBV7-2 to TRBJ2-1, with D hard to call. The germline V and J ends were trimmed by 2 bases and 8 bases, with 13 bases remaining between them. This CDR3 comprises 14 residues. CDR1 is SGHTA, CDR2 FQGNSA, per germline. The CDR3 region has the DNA TGTGCCAGCAGCTTAACCCCGTCAAAGGATGAGCAGTTCTTC. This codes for CASSLTPSKDEQFF.